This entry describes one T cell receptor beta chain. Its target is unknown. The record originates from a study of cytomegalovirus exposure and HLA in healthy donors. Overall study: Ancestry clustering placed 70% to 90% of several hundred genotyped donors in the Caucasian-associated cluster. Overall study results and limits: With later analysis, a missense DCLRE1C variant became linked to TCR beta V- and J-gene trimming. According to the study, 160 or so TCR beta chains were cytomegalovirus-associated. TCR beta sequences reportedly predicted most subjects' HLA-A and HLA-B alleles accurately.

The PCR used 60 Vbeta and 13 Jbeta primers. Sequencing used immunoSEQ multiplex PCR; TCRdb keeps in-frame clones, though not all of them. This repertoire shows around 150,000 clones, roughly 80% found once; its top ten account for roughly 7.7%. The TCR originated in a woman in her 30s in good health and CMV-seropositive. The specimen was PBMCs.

CDR3 nucleotide sequence: TGTGCCAGCAGCAAGGACACAGGGGACTACGAGCAGTACTTC. Protein sequence: CASSKDTGDYEQYF. The chain has TRBV21-1 and TRBJ2-7; the table's D call, TRBD1, was not checked against the DNA. TRBV21-1 is designated a pseudogene. The CDR3 spans 14 residues.